This entry concerns a single TCR beta chain. Its antigen is not identified. One base away lies a much larger clone, so this may be a sequencing read error. This sample was included in a study of molecular identifiers for immune sequencing clone quantification. Study-level points and caveats: The study found clones above 20 RNA copies held over 99% of effector molecules and under 1% in naive cells.

Sorting captured naive CD8 T cells as CD8+CD4-CCR7+CD45RA+. TCRdb itself ran the PCR reads through MiXCR, one entry per CDR3 protein. The repertoire consists of some 320,000 distinct CDR3 sequences, with 24% occurring once and the leading ten covering 0.65% to 0.75%. The germline CDR1 and CDR2 sequences are LGHNA and YSLEER. The CDR3 spans 14 residues. The TCR originated in a human donor in good health. Some libraries in this study had Jurkat cell RNA spiked in. The rearrangement uses TRBV4-3 and TRBJ1-4; possibly TRBD1 for D (5 bases). Material for sequencing was naive CD8+ T cells from blood, with Jurkat cell RNA spiked in. The subset is: FACS-sorted CD8+CD4-CCR7+CD45RA+ naive T cells. Here the CDR3 reads CASSSGTYDEKLLF. The DNA of the CDR3 is TGCGCCAGCAGCTCCGGGACCTATGATGAAAAACTGCTTTTT.